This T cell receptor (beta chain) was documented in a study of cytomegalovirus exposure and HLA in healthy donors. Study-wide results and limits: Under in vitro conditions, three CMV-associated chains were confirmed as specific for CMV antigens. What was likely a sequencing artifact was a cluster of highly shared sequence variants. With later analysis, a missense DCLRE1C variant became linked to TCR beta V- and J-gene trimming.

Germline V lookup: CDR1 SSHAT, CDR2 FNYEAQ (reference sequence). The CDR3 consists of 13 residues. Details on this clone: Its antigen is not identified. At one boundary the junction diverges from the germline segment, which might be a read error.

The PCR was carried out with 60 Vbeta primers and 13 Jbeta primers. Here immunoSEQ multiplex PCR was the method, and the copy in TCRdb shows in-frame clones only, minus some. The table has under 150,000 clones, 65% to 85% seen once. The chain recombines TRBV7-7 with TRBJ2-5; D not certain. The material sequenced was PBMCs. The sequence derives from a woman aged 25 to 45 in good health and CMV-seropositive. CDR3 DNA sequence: TGTGCTAGCAGCCAAGCGAGGTGGGAGACCCAGTACTTC. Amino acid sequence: CASSQARWETQYF.